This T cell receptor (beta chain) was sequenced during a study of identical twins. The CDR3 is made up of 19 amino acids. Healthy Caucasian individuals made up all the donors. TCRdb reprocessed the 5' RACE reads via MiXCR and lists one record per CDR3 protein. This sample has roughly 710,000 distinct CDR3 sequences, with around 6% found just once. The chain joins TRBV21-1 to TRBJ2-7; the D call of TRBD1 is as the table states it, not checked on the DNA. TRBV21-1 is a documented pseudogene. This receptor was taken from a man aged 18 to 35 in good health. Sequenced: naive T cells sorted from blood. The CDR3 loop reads CASSKGGGRGSGCHYEQYV. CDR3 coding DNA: TGTGCCAGCAGCAAAGGGGGGGGCAGGGGGTCCGGATGTCATTACGAGCAGTACGTC.